This T cell receptor (beta chain) was recovered during a study of blood T cell repertoires in COVID-19. The length of the CDR3 is 15 residues. The V end was cut by 2 bases, the J end by 0 bases, with 11 bases between. Germline V gene lookup returns CDR1 MNHEY and CDR2 SVGAGI. Only in-frame clones appear in the TCRdb table, and some are missing; sequencing was by immunoSEQ multiplex PCR. The sample holds tens of thousands of clones, approximately 83% seen once. Specimen: peripheral blood. This TCR derives from a woman aged 55-69 years with acute or convalescent COVID-19. J is TRBJ2-7 and V is TRBV6-5, with D maybe TRBD1 (6 bases). The CDR3 DNA sequence: TGTGCCAGCAGTTACAGCTGGACAGACTCCTACGAGCAGTACTTC. Translated, it gives CASSYSWTDSYEQYF.